The TCR beta chain under discussion was sequenced for a study of CD8 T cells in ankylosing spondylitis. TCRdb called the 5' RACE reads again in MiXCR, with one record for every CDR3 protein. Seen here are roughly 97,000 distinct CDR3 sequences, roughly 8.3% observed once, and the top ten hold roughly 9.9%. V was pared by 1 base and J by 6 bases, with 13 bases between. Germline CDR1 SEHNR, CDR2 FQNEAQ (reference sequence). There are 14 residues in the CDR3. The TCR originated in a male donor with ankylosing spondylitis or in good health (not recorded which). The chain links TRBV7-9 to TRBJ2-7; TRBD1 might be the D (5 bases). Source material: blood, either unsorted or a sorted T cell fraction (not recorded which). CDR3 in amino acids: CASSLGSPGSEQYF. As DNA, the CDR3 is TGTGCCAGCAGCTTAGGTTCGCCAGGGTCCGAGCAGTACTTC.